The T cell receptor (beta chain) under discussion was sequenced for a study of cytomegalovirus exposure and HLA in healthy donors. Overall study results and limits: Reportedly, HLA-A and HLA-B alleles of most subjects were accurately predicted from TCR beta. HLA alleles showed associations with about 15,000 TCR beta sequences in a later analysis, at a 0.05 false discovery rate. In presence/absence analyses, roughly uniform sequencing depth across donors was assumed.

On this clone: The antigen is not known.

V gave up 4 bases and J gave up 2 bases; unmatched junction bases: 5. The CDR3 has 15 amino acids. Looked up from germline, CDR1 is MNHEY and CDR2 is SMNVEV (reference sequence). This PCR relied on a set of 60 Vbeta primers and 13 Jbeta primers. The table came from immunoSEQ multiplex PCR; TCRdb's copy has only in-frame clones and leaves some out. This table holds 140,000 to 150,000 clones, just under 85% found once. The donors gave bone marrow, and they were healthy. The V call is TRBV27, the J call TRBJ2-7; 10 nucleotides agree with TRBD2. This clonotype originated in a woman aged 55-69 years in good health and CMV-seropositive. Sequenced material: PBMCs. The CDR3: CASSWTSGKPYEQYF. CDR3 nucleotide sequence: TGTGCCAGCAGTTGGACTAGCGGAAAACCCTACGAGCAGTACTTC.